The sequence of this TCR beta chain was determined in a study of T cell changes during pregnancy in multiple sclerosis. Some clones are missing from TCRdb's copy, which holds only in-frame ones; the method was immunoSEQ multiplex PCR. The data contain 25,000 to 35,000 clones, 80% to 90% of them seen just once; the ten biggest clones take up over 7.5%. The CDR3 is made up of 14 amino acids. The germline V and J ends were trimmed by 0 bases and 5 bases, with 10 bases remaining between them. The V gene's germline CDR1 is ENHRY and CDR2 SYGVKD. The material was CD8+ T cells from peripheral blood mononuclear cells, obtained before pregnancy. V is TRBV10-3 and J is TRBJ1-1; tentatively, D is TRBD1 (5 bases). The origin of this receptor is a female donor with multiple sclerosis, enrolled in a pregnancy study. Here the CDR3 reads CAISESKGSTEAFF. CDR3 nucleotide sequence: TGTGCCATCAGTGAGTCCAAGGGGTCGACTGAAGCTTTCTTT.